The source of this T cell receptor (beta chain) is a study of blood T cells in healthy people across ages. Study findings and constraints: More naive CD4+ cells and higher diversity marked long-lived donors relative to aged donors. Age advanced and TCR beta diversity per million T cells fell, roughly linearly.

Isolated per sample were at least 7 million PBMCs. Per germline, CDR1 DFQATT and CDR2 SNEGSKA (reference sequence). J was trimmed by 1 base and V by 0 bases; bases with no gene match: 8. The CDR3 covers 16 residues. Through a sample-barcoded 5' primer and a J-beta primer mix, a second PCR was run for roughly 6 to 11 cycles. Using its own MiXCR run on the 5' RACE reads, TCRdb lists one record per CDR3 protein. The repertoire includes hundreds of thousands of distinct CDR3 sequences, 21% of them detected once, and 3% to 4% sits in the top ten. As for this clonotype: What it recognizes is unknown.

Source material: blood. The clonotype was recovered from a man between 65 and 80 years old in good health. The J gene is TRBJ1-1, the V gene TRBV20-1; 7 bases align to TRBD1. The chain's CDR3 is CSARDSNGQENTEAFF. In nucleotides, the CDR3 is TGCAGTGCTAGAGATTCTAACGGACAGGAGAACACTGAAGCTTTCTTT.